This T cell receptor (beta chain) was obtained from a study of CD8+ T cells in alopecia areata. Trimming left V 0 bases short and J 1 base short, with 13 bases between. The CDR3 is 15 residues long. CDR1 and CDR2 (germline): SQVTM, ANQGSEA. Treatment meaning: oral pan-JAK inhibitor, 5-10 mg twice daily. Findings and caveats of the study: Tofacitinib significantly brought down scalp clonality and expanded CD8+ clones among top 100.

Isolated RNA was reverse transcribed into cDNA used as the sequencing template. Only in-frame clones appear in the TCRdb table, and some are missing; sequencing was by immunoSEQ multiplex PCR. The sample lists 150,000 to 200,000 clones, over 55% occurring once. Points on this clone: The antigen is not known.

Sequenced here: CD4+ T cells sorted from blood, sampled at week 24, from a patient treated with tofacitinib. The chain has TRBV29-1 and TRBJ2-7; TRBD1 is a possible D gene (5 bases). This clonotype originated in a human donor with alopecia areata. CDR3 sequence reads: CSVEDIQAASYEQYF. As DNA, the CDR3 is TGCAGCGTTGAAGATATACAGGCCGCTTCCTACGAGCAGTACTTC.